Each of the 23 T cell receptor beta chains below was sequenced from the same sample in a study of blood T cell repertoires in COVID-19. Some clones are missing from TCRdb's copy, which holds only in-frame ones; the method was immunoSEQ multiplex PCR. The sample includes about 210,000 clones, around nine tenths of them seen just once. Specimen: peripheral blood. The receptors here all came from a man between 60 and 75 years old who had recovered from COVID-19.

This sequence joins TRBV27 and TRBJ1-5; TRBD1 aligns across 9 bases. The length of the CDR3 is 14 residues. In germline, CDR1 is MNHEY, CDR2 SMNVEV (reference sequence). Trimming removed 5 bases from V and 7 bases from J; junction bases left unmatched: 6. The CDR3 nucleotides are TGTGCCAGCAGTCCCGGGACAGGGAGACAGCCCCAGCATTTT. Translated, it gives CASSPGTGRQPQHF.

This rearrangement joins TRBV19 to TRBJ1-1; D ambiguous. This CDR3 is 13 amino acids long. CDR1 is LNHDA, CDR2 SQIVND, per germline (reference sequence). Trimming removed 5 bases from V and 4 bases from J, with 11 bases in between. The CDR3 bases are TGTGCCAGTAGTGGCCAGGCCGGCACTGAAGCTTTCTTT. This codes for CASSGQAGTEAFF.

V usage is TRBV2 and J usage is TRBJ2-2, with 10 nucleotides matching TRBD2. The V gene's germline CDR1 is SNHLY and CDR2 FYNNEI. The V gene end was trimmed by 8 bases and the J gene end by 6 bases; junction bases not matched to a gene: 3. The CDR3 extends over 13 amino acids. The CDR3 DNA reads TGTGCCAGCCGGGGACTAGCGTCCGGGGAGCTGTTTTTT. Translated, it gives CASRGLASGELFF.

The table lists this clone with a few counts. The V gene is TRBV7-2, the J gene TRBJ1-6; TRBD1 aligns across 7 bases. The V segment lost 3 bases and the J segment 8 bases; nucleotides outside the gene matches: 7. CDR1 and CDR2 from the germline V gene are SGHTA and FQGNSA. The CDR3 runs to 15 residues. CDR3 sequence reads: CASSLGFQGDSPLHF. The CDR3 nucleotides read TGTGCCAGCAGCTTGGGTTTCCAGGGGGATTCACCCCTCCACTTT.

The chain recombines TRBV2 with TRBJ1-5, with TRBD1 identical over 9 bases. The V segment lost 4 bases and the J segment 2 bases; nucleotides outside the gene matches: 21. Germline CDR1 SNHLY, CDR2 FYNNEI. The CDR3 contains 21 residues. In DNA, the CDR3 is TGTGCCAGCAGTGGGGGACCGGGACAGGGCGAAATGAGAAGGGGCAATCAGCCCCAGCATTTT. It translates to CASSGGPGQGEMRRGNQPQHF.

This clone was counted between two and nine times. The CDR3 bases are TGTGCCAGTGATACCGGGACAAGTAATGAAAAACTGTTTTTT. It yields the protein CASDTGTSNEKLFF. The V gene is TRBV19, the J gene TRBJ1-4, with D perhaps matching TRBD1 (6 bases). This CDR3 is 14 amino acids long. V lost 8 bases, J lost 4 bases, and 14 bases lay in between. Germline assignment: CDR1 LNHDA and CDR2 SQIVND (reference sequence).

The DNA of the CDR3 is TGTGCCAGTAGTATAGCGCTAGCGGGAGGTCAAGAGACCCAGTACTTC. Its protein is CASSIALAGGQETQYF. The chain is built from TRBV19 and TRBJ2-5; 11 bases fit TRBD2. Germline V gives CDR1 LNHDA, CDR2 SQIVND (reference sequence). The CDR3 has 16 amino acids. The trim removed 1 base at V and 2 bases at J, leaving 3 bases unmatched.

This clone is a singleton in its sample. This sequence joins TRBV18 and TRBJ1-1; perhaps TRBD1 as D (5 bases). The ends were cut back, 1 base at V and 1 base at J, with 10 bases in the middle. The length of the CDR3 is 15 residues. The germline CDR1 and CDR2 sequences are KGHSH and LQKENI. The CDR3 protein is CASSPLDSTNTEAFF. The CDR3 region has the DNA TGTGCCAGCTCACCACTCGACAGTACGAACACTGAAGCTTTCTTT. Filled out from reference TRBV18 and TRBJ1-1, the complete variable domain reads NAGVMQNPRHLVRRRGQEARLRCSPMKGHSHVYWYRQLPEEGLKFMVYLQKENIIDESGMPKERFSAEFPKEGPSILRIQQVVRGDSAAYFCASSPLDSTNTEAFFGQGTRLTVV.

This chain uses TRBV28 with TRBJ2-1; 7 nucleotides match TRBD2. With V trimmed by 4 bases and J by 7 bases, 7 bases remained unmatched. This CDR3 is built from 14 residues. Germline CDR1 is MDHEN and CDR2 is SYDVKM. CDR3 sequence reads: CASSSGLPMNEQFF. The CDR3 DNA follows: TGTGCCAGCAGTTCGGGACTACCCATGAATGAGCAGTTCTTC. The variable domain in full, completed from reference TRBV28 and TRBJ2-1, reads DVKVTQSSRYLVKRTGEKVFLECVQDMDHENMFWYRQDPGLGLRLIYFSYDVKMKEKGDIPEGYSVSREKKERFSLILESASTNQTSMYLCASSSGLPMNEQFFGPGTRLTVL.

V and J are TRBV19 and TRBJ2-5, with D possibly TRBD1 on 5 matching bases. This CDR3 has 13 residues. Germline CDR1 is LNHDA and CDR2 is SQIVND (reference sequence). With 6 bases removed from V and 2 bases from J, the gap between germline ends came to 10 bases. CDR3 residues: CASSVQGQETQYF. DNA for the CDR3: TGTGCCAGTAGCGTCCAGGGTCAAGAGACCCAGTACTTC.

The chain is built from TRBV5-1 and TRBJ1-1, with 8 bases that match TRBD1. This CDR3 is built from 16 residues. The V gene's germline CDR1 is SGHRS and CDR2 YFSETQ. Trimming took 1 base from V and 0 from J; bases not matched to a gene: 5. CDR3 residues: CASSLQQGVMNTEAFF. Written as DNA, the CDR3 is TGCGCCAGCAGCTTGCAACAGGGGGTTATGAACACTGAAGCTTTCTTT.

V gene TRBV27 combines with J gene TRBJ1-1; TRBD1 might be the D (5 bases). V was pared by 6 bases and J by 1 base, with 15 bases between. Germline CDR1 MNHEY, CDR2 SMNVEV (reference sequence). The CDR3 extends over 15 amino acids. The CDR3 region has the DNA TGTGCCAGCAGCCGTTCCGGGGGATCGAACACTGAAGCTTTCTTT. It codes for CASSRSGGSNTEAFF.

This clone was found once. V is TRBV19 and J is TRBJ2-7, with 9 bases that match TRBD2. The CDR3 is 15 residues long. Germline values: CDR1 LNHDA, CDR2 SQIVND (reference sequence). V dropped 1 base and J dropped 3; count of bases not matched to a gene: 4. The CDR3 sequence is CASSIVAGVGYEQYF. The DNA for the CDR3 is TGTGCCAGTAGTATAGTAGCGGGGGTTGGCTACGAGCAGTACTTC.

The rearrangement uses TRBV28 and TRBJ2-7; TRBD1 matches 7 bases. The V gene end was trimmed by 4 bases and the J gene end by 0 bases; junction bases not matched to a gene: 3. CDR1 and CDR2 from the germline V gene are MDHEN and SYDVKM. The CDR3 is 14 amino acids. The DNA for the CDR3 is TGTGCCAGCAGTTCAGGGGGAAGCTCCTACGAGCAGTACTTC. Translated, it gives CASSSGGSSYEQYF.

The rearrangement uses TRBV23-1 and TRBJ1-2, with no clear D. TRBV23-1 is an ORF, and what it does is uncertain. Trimming shortened V by 7 bases and J by 4 bases, and 13 bases separated the two germline ends. This CDR3 is 13 amino acids long. This CDR3 is CASTPGVTYGYTF. CDR3 sequence (DNA): TGCGCCAGCACCCCCGGGGTCACCTATGGCTACACCTTC.

The chain recombines TRBV29-1 with TRBJ1-2; 7 nucleotides line up with TRBD1. The CDR3 is 13 amino acids. The germline gives CDR1 SQVTM, CDR2 ANQGSEA. V gave up 8 bases and J gave up 3 bases; unmatched junction bases: 9. The CDR3 loop is CSTVDRVHYGYTF. Written as DNA, the CDR3 is TGCAGCACCGTCGACAGGGTGCACTATGGCTACACCTTC. Full variable domain (rest looked up from reference TRBV29-1 and TRBJ1-2): SAVISQKPSRDICQRGTSLTIQCQVDSQVTMMFWYRQQPGQSLTLIATANQGSEATYESGFVIDKFPISRPNLTFSTLTVSNMSPEDSSIYLCSTVDRVHYGYTFGSGTRLTVV.

The V and J genes are TRBV6-5 and TRBJ1-2; D not certain. Germline lookup yields CDR1 MNHEY and CDR2 SVGAGI. The length of the CDR3 is 12 residues. V lost 7 bases and J lost 5, with 11 bases in between. CDR3 in DNA: TGTGCCAGCACACCGACAATTTATGGCTACACCTTC. As protein: CASTPTIYGYTF.

The rearrangement links TRBV2 to TRBJ1-1, with D possibly matching TRBD1 (5 bases). V lost 2 bases to trimming and J lost 4 bases, with 8 bases between them. Germline V gene data show CDR1 as SNHLY and CDR2 as FYNNEI. The CDR3 covers 13 residues. CDR3 in amino acids: CASSEWRGTEAFF. The CDR3 coding sequence is TGTGCCAGCAGTGAATGGAGGGGCACTGAAGCTTTCTTT.

The CDR3: CASSNRANYGYTF. CDR3 nucleotides: TGTGCCAGCAGTAACAGGGCTAACTATGGCTACACCTTC. The V and J genes are TRBV6-5 and TRBJ1-2; weak D call: TRBD1 (6 bases). V was shortened by 5 bases and J by 0 bases, with 7 bases between the two germline ends. This CDR3 has 13 amino acids. Germline-derived CDR1 and CDR2 are MNHEY and SVGAGI.

The chain combines TRBV2 with TRBJ2-7; TRBD2 might be the D (5 bases). The germline gives CDR1 SNHLY, CDR2 FYNNEI. The CDR3 has 14 amino acids. Trimming pared 3 bases from V and 2 bases from J, leaving 11 bases between. CDR3 nucleotide sequence: TGTGCCAGCAGTGAGAGGGCCAGCACCTACGAGCAGTACTTC. Its translation is CASSERASTYEQYF.

The genes are TRBV9 and TRBJ1-2; 9 nucleotides match TRBD1. V shed 6 bases and J 8 bases; nucleotides not matched to a gene: 14. In germline, CDR1 is SGDLS, CDR2 YYNGEE. CDR3 length equals 15 residues. The CDR3 protein is CASTQSGTGLSGYTF. The CDR3 coding sequence is TGTGCCAGCACCCAGTCCGGGACAGGGTTAAGCGGCTACACCTTC. Looking up the rest from reference TRBV9 and TRBJ1-2 gives the full variable domain: DSGVTQTPKHLITATGQRVTLRCSPRSGDLSVYWYQQSLDQGLQFLIQYYNGEERAKGNILERFSAQQFPDLHSELNLSSLELGDSALYFCASTQSGTGLSGYTFGSGTRLTVV.

The chain recombines TRBV5-4 with TRBJ1-3; D remains unclear. This CDR3 is 13 amino acids long. From germline, CDR1 is SGHNT and CDR2 YYREEE (reference sequence). V was cut by 3 bases and J by 1 base, with 5 bases left in between. For the CDR3, the DNA is TGTGCCAGCAGCTCCAAATCTGGAAACACCATATATTTT. This gives the protein CASSSKSGNTIYF.

The V call is TRBV7-2, the J call TRBJ2-6, with a tentative D call TRBD1 (5 bases). V dropped 8 bases and J dropped 0 bases, with 11 bases sitting between them. The CDR3 consists of 15 residues. Germline CDR1 is SGHTA and CDR2 is FQGNSA. The CDR3 reads CASQGRNSGANVLTF. In DNA form, the CDR3 reads TGTGCCAGCCAGGGAAGGAACTCTGGGGCCAACGTCCTGACTTTC. Full variable domain (missing parts from reference TRBV7-2 and TRBJ2-6): GAGVSQSPSNKVTEKGKDVELRCDPISGHTALYWYRQSLGQGLEFLIYFQGNSAPDKSGLPSDRFSAERTGGSVSTLTIQRTQQEDSAVYLCASQGRNSGANVLTFGAGSRLTVL.